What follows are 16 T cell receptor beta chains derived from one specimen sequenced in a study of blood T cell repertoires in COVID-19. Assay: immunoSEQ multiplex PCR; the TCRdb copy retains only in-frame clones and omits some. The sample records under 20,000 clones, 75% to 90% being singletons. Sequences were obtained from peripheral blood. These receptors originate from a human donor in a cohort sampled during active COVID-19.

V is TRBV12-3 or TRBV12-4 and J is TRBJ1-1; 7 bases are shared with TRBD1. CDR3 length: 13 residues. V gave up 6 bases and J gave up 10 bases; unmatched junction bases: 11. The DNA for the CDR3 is TGTGCCAGCAGCCGATCGACAGGGTTGAGAGCTTTCTTT. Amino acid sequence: CASSRSTGLRAFF.

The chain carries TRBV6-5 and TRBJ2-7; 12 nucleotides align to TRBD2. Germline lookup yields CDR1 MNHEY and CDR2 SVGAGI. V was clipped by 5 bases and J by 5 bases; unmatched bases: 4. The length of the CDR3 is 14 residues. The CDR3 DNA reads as TGTGCCAGCAGTCCGACTAGCGGGAGTGACGAGCAGTACTTC. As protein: CASSPTSGSDEQYF.

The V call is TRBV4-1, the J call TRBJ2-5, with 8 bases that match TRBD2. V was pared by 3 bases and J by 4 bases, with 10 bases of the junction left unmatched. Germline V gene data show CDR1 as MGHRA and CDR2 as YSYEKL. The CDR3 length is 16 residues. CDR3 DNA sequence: TGCGCCAGCAGCCACCCCCCACGGGGGGGCGGAGAGACCCAGTACTTC. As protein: CASSHPPRGGGETQYF.

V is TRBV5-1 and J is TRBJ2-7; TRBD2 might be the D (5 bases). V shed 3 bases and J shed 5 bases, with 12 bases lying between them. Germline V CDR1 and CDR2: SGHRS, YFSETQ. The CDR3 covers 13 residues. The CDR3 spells CASSSRPGDEQYF. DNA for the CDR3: TGCGCCAGCAGCTCCCGCCCCGGGGACGAGCAGTACTTC.

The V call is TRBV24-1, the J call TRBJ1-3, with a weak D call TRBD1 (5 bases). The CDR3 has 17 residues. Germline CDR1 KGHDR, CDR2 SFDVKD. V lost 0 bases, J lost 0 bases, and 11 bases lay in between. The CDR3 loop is CATSDLPDRHSGNTIYF. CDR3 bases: TGTGCCACCAGTGATTTGCCTGACAGACACTCTGGAAACACCATATATTTT.

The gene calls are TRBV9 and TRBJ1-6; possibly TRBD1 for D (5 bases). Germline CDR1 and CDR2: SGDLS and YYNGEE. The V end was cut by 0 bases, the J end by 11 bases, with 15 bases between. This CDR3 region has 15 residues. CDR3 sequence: CASSVVGGPSAPLHF. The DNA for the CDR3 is TGTGCCAGCAGCGTAGTGGGGGGTCCATCAGCACCCCTCCACTTT.

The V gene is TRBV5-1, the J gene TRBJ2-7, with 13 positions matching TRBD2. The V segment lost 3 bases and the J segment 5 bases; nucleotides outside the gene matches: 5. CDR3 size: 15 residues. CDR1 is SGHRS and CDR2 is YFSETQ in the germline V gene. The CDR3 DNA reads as TGCGCCAGCAGCTCAGGACTAGCGGGAGTTAACGAGCAGTACTTC. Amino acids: CASSSGLAGVNEQYF.

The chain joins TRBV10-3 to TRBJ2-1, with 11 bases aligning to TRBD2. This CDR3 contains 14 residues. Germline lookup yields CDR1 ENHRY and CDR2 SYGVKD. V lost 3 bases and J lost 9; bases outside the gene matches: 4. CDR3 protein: CAISDSGGAIEQFF. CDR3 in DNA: TGTGCCATCAGTGATAGCGGGGGGGCCATTGAGCAGTTCTTC.

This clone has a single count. CDR3 bases: TGTGCCAGCAGTTTAGGGACTAGCGGGAGACTTTCTGATACGCAGTATTTT. Amino acids: CASSLGTSGRLSDTQYF. The chain has TRBV28 and TRBJ2-3; 14 bases agree with TRBD2. From germline, CDR1 is MDHEN and CDR2 SYDVKM. J lost 6 bases, V lost 2 bases, and 7 bases had no gene match. The CDR3 is 17 residues long.

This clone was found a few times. The chain's CDR3 is CATSKSGTGAGTEAFF. The CDR3, as DNA: TGTGCCACCAGCAAGAGCGGGACAGGGGCTGGCACTGAAGCTTTCTTT. The rearrangement uses TRBV15 and TRBJ1-1, with 10 bases aligning to TRBD1. In germline, CDR1 is LNHNV, CDR2 YYDKDF (reference sequence). The J segment lost 4 bases and the V segment lost 4 bases, leaving 9 bases of the junction unmatched. This CDR3 region has 16 residues.

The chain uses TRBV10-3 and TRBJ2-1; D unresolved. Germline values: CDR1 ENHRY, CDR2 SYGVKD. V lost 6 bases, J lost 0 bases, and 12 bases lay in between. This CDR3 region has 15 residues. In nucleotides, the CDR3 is TGTGCCATCAGCATTACATGGAGCTCCTACAATGAGCAGTTCTTC. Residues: CAISITWSSYNEQFF.

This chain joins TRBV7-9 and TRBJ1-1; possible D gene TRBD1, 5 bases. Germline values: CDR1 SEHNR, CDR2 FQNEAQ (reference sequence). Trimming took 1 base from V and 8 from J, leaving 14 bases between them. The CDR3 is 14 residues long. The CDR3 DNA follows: TGTGCCAGCAGCTTAGTGGTAACAGGAAAAGAAGCTTTCTTT. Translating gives CASSLVVTGKEAFF.

The CDR3 region has the DNA TGTGCCAGCAGTCGCGGTCTACGATGGGGGGAGGCAGTTTACAATGAGCAGTTCTTC. Its translation: CASSRGLRWGEAVYNEQFF. V is TRBV7-2 and J is TRBJ2-1; a weak D match, TRBD2 (6 bases). This CDR3 has 19 residues. From germline, CDR1 is SGHTA and CDR2 FQGNSA. Trimming cost V 6 bases and J 4 bases, with 28 bases left between them.

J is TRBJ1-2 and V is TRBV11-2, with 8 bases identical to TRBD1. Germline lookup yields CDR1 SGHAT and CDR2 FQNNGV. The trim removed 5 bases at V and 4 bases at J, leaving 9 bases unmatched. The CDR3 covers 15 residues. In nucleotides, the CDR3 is TGTGCCAGCAGCCGTTCAGGACAGGGTGCCTATGGCTACACCTTC. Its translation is CASSRSGQGAYGYTF.

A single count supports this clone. In DNA, the CDR3 is TGTGCCAGCAGCTTTCCGGGACAGGGATTAGACGAGCAGTACTTC. It codes for CASSFPGQGLDEQYF. The chain is built from TRBV5-4 and TRBJ2-7, with 9 bases that match TRBD1. The CDR3 extends over 15 amino acids. V trimming: 2 bases; J trimming: 5 bases; junction bases outside the gene matches: 8. Germline CDR1 is SGHNT and CDR2 is YYREEE (reference sequence).

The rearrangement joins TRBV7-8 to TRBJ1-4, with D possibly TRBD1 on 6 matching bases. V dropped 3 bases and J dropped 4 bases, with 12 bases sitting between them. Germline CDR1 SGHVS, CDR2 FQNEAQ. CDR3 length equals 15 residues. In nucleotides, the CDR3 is TGTGCCAGCAGCTTCCGGGGGGGCTTTAATGAAAAACTGTTTTTT. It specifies CASSFRGGFNEKLFF.